Listed here is a single T cell receptor (beta chain). What it binds is not known. The whole isolated RNA underwent reverse transcription, so sequencing captured expressed TCRB transcripts. The table came from immunoSEQ multiplex PCR; TCRdb's copy has only in-frame clones and leaves some out. The sample includes 120,000 to 150,000 clones, under 60% of them seen just once. With 6 bases removed from V and 4 bases from J, the gap between germline ends came to 13 bases. Germline CDR1 and CDR2: MDHEN and SYDVKM. This CDR3 is 14 amino acids long. These data belong to a study of beta chain features in type 1 diabetes. Study-wide results and caveats: Among patients, naive, central memory and Treg TCRB repertoires appeared more similar than among healthy donors.

The sample taken for sequencing was Tregs from blood. The TCR originated in a man aged 18-30 years in good health. The chain is built from TRBV28 and TRBJ2-1; the D gene is possibly TRBD1 (6 bases). CDR3 in amino acids: CASRDPGQYNEQFF. CDR3 nucleotides: TGTGCCAGCAGGGATCCGGGACAATACAATGAGCAGTTCTTC.